Below, 30 T cell receptor beta chains from the same sample are listed, as sequenced in a study of blood T cell repertoires in COVID-19. The repertoire was sequenced with immunoSEQ multiplex PCR; TCRdb's copy has only in-frame clones and lacks some. The profile shows some 21,000 clones, less than 85% of them singletons. The sequenced material came from peripheral blood. The receptors stem from a man in his fifties or sixties with active COVID-19.

The rearrangement uses TRBV5-1 and TRBJ2-5, with D tentatively TRBD1 (5 bases). V was clipped by 0 bases and J by 5 bases, with 17 bases between them. The CDR3 loop spans 16 amino acids. From germline, CDR1 is SGHRS and CDR2 YFSETQ. DNA for the CDR3: TGCGCCAGCAGCTTGGCATTACCAGGAGCAGGGGAGACCCAGTACTTC. Protein sequence: CASSLALPGAGETQYF.

In its sample, this clone was seen a few times. The genes are TRBV3-1 (or the pseudogene TRBV3-2) and TRBJ1-1; no definite D call. CDR1 LGHDT and CDR2 YNNKEL come from the germline V gene (reference sequence). The V end lost 4 bases, the J end lost 6 bases, and 9 bases lay between the germline ends. This CDR3 is 12 amino acids long. The CDR3 sequence is CASSPGLSEAFF. DNA for the CDR3: TGTGCCAGCAGCCCAGGTCTCTCTGAAGCTTTCTTT.

This clone appeared a few times. The chain is built from TRBV7-6 and TRBJ1-6, with D possibly being TRBD1 (6 bases). The length of the CDR3 is 14 residues. V was cut by 1 base and J by 9 bases, with 10 bases left in between. Germline values: CDR1 SGHVS, CDR2 FNYEAQ. CDR3 sequence: CASSLGGLGSPLHF. The CDR3 coding sequence is TGTGCCAGCAGCTTAGGGGGGCTCGGTTCACCCCTCCACTTT.

This clone has a count of ten or more. This chain uses TRBV24-1 with TRBJ2-7; 8 nucleotides match TRBD1. Per germline, CDR1 KGHDR and CDR2 SFDVKD. V trimming: 1 base; J trimming: 8 bases; junction bases outside the gene matches: 9. The CDR3 contains 15 residues. CDR3 loop: CATSDFRQGAGQQYF. In DNA form, the CDR3 reads TGTGCCACCAGTGATTTTCGGCAGGGGGCCGGCCAGCAGTACTTC.

The chain combines TRBV4-2 with TRBJ2-3; D is possibly TRBD2 (5 bases). Germline CDR1 and CDR2: LGHNA and YNFKEQ. This CDR3 spans 15 amino acids. Trimming removed 0 bases at V and 1 base at J, with 8 bases between. The CDR3 region is CASSQEERRTDTQYF. The DNA for the CDR3 is TGTGCCAGCAGCCAAGAGGAGCGGCGCACAGATACGCAGTATTTT.

CDR3 nucleotide sequence: TGTGCCAGCAGTGAAGCTGGAGGGGGCGGCTCCTACGAGCAGTACTTC. It translates to CASSEAGGGGSYEQYF. The chain uses TRBV2 and TRBJ2-7, with D maybe TRBD1 (7 bases). Trimming pared 0 bases from V and 0 bases from J, leaving 12 bases between. The CDR3 sequence is 16 residues long. Germline CDR1 SNHLY, CDR2 FYNNEI.

Here the CDR3 reads CASSEVPNTEAFF. The CDR3 DNA reads TGTGCCAGCTCGGAGGTCCCAAACACTGAAGCTTTCTTT. The V gene is TRBV18, the J gene TRBJ1-1; D call uncertain. Trimming stripped 6 bases from V and 2 bases from J, with 10 bases between. CDR3 size: 13 residues. Germline values: CDR1 KGHSH, CDR2 LQKENI.

This chain links TRBV9 with TRBJ1-1; the D gene is possibly TRBD1 (6 bases). Germline V gene lookup returns CDR1 SGDLS and CDR2 YYNGEE. Trimming stripped 3 bases from V and 4 bases from J, with 13 bases between. The length of the CDR3 is 14 residues. For the CDR3, the DNA is TGTGCCAGCAGCGAGGGGGATTTTGGCACTGAAGCTTTCTTT. Encoded protein: CASSEGDFGTEAFF.

The V gene is TRBV18, the J gene TRBJ2-6, with 9 bases fitting TRBD2. V shed 5 bases and J 2 bases; nucleotides not matched to a gene: 7. The CDR3 is made up of 17 amino acids. From germline, CDR1 is KGHSH and CDR2 LQKENI. The CDR3 is CASSEVASGTGANVLTF. CDR3 bases: TGTGCCAGCTCAGAAGTGGCTAGCGGGACTGGGGCCAACGTCCTGACTTTC.

V and J are TRBV10-3 and TRBJ2-5, with D tentatively TRBD1 (6 bases). Trimming removed 3 bases from V and 1 base from J, with 18 bases in between. Germline V gene data show CDR1 as ENHRY and CDR2 as SYGVKD. This CDR3 contains 17 residues. CDR3: CAISDHRQAGGQETQYF. As DNA, the CDR3 is TGTGCCATCAGTGACCATCGACAGGCTGGGGGCCAAGAGACCCAGTACTTC.

The chain has TRBV9 and TRBJ2-2, with D maybe TRBD2 (6 bases). The germline V and J ends were trimmed by 4 bases and 5 bases, with 18 bases remaining between them. The CDR3 has 16 amino acids. Germline V CDR1 and CDR2: SGDLS, YYNGEE. CDR3 sequence reads: CASSNTSAGSTGELFF. CDR3 nucleotide sequence: TGTGCCAGCAGCAACACGTCGGCCGGGAGTACCGGGGAGCTGTTTTTT.

J is TRBJ1-1 and V is TRBV28; 9 bases match TRBD1. V shed 6 bases, J shed 10 bases, and the junction held 9 bases outside the gene matches. The germline CDR1 and CDR2 sequences are MDHEN and SYDVKM. The CDR3 length is 13 residues. CDR3 sequence reads: CASRLTGGQGAFF. In DNA form, the CDR3 reads TGTGCCAGCAGGTTAACAGGGGGCCAGGGAGCTTTCTTT.

This chain uses TRBV29-1 with TRBJ2-7, with TRBD1 matching over 7 bases. V was pared by 6 bases and J by 2 bases, with 4 bases of the junction left unmatched. The CDR3 is 12 amino acids. Germline CDR1 and CDR2: SQVTM and ANQGSEA. CDR3 region: CSVDREPYEQYF. CDR3 coding DNA: TGCAGCGTAGACAGGGAACCCTACGAGCAGTACTTC.

This chain uses TRBV29-1 with TRBJ2-5; weak D call: TRBD1 (6 bases). Germline V gene sequence: CDR1 SQVTM, CDR2 ANQGSEA. The CDR3 extends over 15 amino acids. V lost 1 base and J lost 4, with 16 bases in between. The CDR3 DNA is TGCAGCGTTGAAGCTTGGACAGCCCAGGGAGAGACCCAGTACTTC. It translates to CSVEAWTAQGETQYF.

This clone has just one count. This chain uses TRBV12-3 or TRBV12-4 with TRBJ2-1, with D tentatively TRBD2 (5 bases). V shed 8 bases and J shed 7 bases, with 15 bases lying between them. The CDR3 covers 13 residues. The CDR3 sequence is CASGSEFLNEQFF. In DNA, the CDR3 is TGTGCCAGCGGTAGCGAATTCCTTAATGAGCAGTTCTTC.

This clone was observed once. The J gene is TRBJ2-1, the V gene TRBV2; TRBD2 matches 16 bases. V trimming: 7 bases; J trimming: 2 bases; junction bases outside the gene matches: 5. The CDR3 is 17 amino acids. The germline V gene encodes CDR1 SNHLY and CDR2 FYNNEI. DNA of the CDR3: TGTGCCAGCACAGGGACTAGCGGGAGGGGCGCCTACAATGAGCAGTTCTTC. Translated: CASTGTSGRGAYNEQFF.

The chain links TRBV5-4 to TRBJ2-3; TRBD2 aligns across 7 bases. The germline gives CDR1 SGHNT, CDR2 YYREEE (reference sequence). The ends lost 4 bases at V and 11 bases at J; junction bases unmatched: 7. This CDR3 is built from 12 residues. DNA for the CDR3: TGTGCCAGCAGCCCTGTGGGGGAGGGGCAGTATTTT. Translating gives CASSPVGEGQYF.

This chain connects TRBV24-1 to TRBJ2-3; 10 bases align to TRBD2. V gave up 3 bases and J gave up 5 bases; unmatched junction bases: 4. CDR1 and CDR2 (germline): KGHDR, SFDVKD. The CDR3 contains 15 residues. This CDR3 reads CATSDRAGGGDTQYF. For the CDR3, the DNA is TGTGCCACCAGTGATCGAGCGGGAGGGGGAGATACGCAGTATTTT.

CDR3: CASAGEPQGLADNEQYF. CDR3 bases: TGTGCCAGCGCTGGGGAGCCCCAGGGACTAGCGGACAACGAGCAGTACTTC. The V and J genes are TRBV5-4 and TRBJ2-7, with 11 bases fitting TRBD2. The CDR3 is 17 residues long. CDR1 and CDR2 from the germline V gene are SGHNT and YYREEE (reference sequence). J lost 5 bases, V lost 7 bases, and 17 bases had no gene match.

This clone counts as medium-sized. The chain carries TRBV19 and TRBJ2-1, with D maybe TRBD1 (6 bases). This CDR3 is 14 amino acids long. The V gene's germline CDR1 is LNHDA and CDR2 SQIVND (reference sequence). Trimming stripped 8 bases from V and 3 bases from J, with 14 bases between. The CDR3 reads CASHRGTNYNEQFF. The CDR3 DNA is TGTGCCAGTCATAGGGGGACCAACTACAATGAGCAGTTCTTC.

This clone was recorded only once. J is TRBJ2-7 and V is TRBV6-2 or TRBV6-3; D perhaps matches TRBD2 (6 bases). The CDR3 consists of 14 residues. Deletions cut 6 bases from V and 1 base from J, with 13 bases between. Per germline, CDR1 MNHEY and CDR2 SVGEGT. The CDR3 region has the DNA TGTGCCAGCAGCCTACGGGGGATATCCTACGAGCAGTACTTC. Translating it yields CASSLRGISYEQYF.

CDR3 coding DNA: TGTGCCAGCAGCACTGGGACTAGCAGGTACGAGCAGTACTTC. Translated, it gives CASSTGTSRYEQYF. The rearrangement joins TRBV5-4 to TRBJ2-7; 9 bases match TRBD2. V was clipped by 4 bases and J by 4 bases; unmatched bases: 6. Germline V gene lookup returns CDR1 SGHNT and CDR2 YYREEE (reference sequence). The CDR3 has 14 amino acids. Using reference TRBV5-4 and TRBJ2-7 for the parts outside the CDR3, the full variable domain is ETGVTQSPTHLIKTRGQQVTLRCSSQSGHNTVSWYQQALGQGPQFIFQYYREEENGRGNFPPRFSGLQFPNYSSELNVNALELDDSALYLCASSTGTSRYEQYFGPGTRLTVT.

The chain employs TRBV30 and TRBJ2-3, with 8 bases aligning to TRBD2. The CDR3 sequence is 16 residues long. Germline trimming cut 0 bases from V and 1 base from J; bases unmatched to any gene: 6. CDR1 is GTSNPN, CDR2 SVGIG, per germline (reference sequence). CDR3 in amino acids: CAWSVLPAGGTDTQYF. The CDR3 nucleotides read TGTGCCTGGAGTGTACTTCCAGCGGGAGGCACAGATACGCAGTATTTT.

Within the sample, this clone is medium-sized. This sequence joins TRBV30 and TRBJ2-1; 8 bases are shared with TRBD2. The V gene's germline CDR1 is GTSNPN and CDR2 SVGIG (reference sequence). This CDR3 has 13 amino acids. V was clipped by 2 bases and J by 9 bases; unmatched bases: 6. The CDR3 DNA is TGTGCCTGGAGTAGCGGGAGAGACGGTGAGCAGTTCTTC. It encodes CAWSSGRDGEQFF.

The chain couples TRBV18 to TRBJ1-1; possible D gene TRBD1, 6 bases. CDR1 is KGHSH, CDR2 LQKENI, per germline. The CDR3 is made up of 14 amino acids. Trimming removed 0 bases at V and 6 bases at J, with 11 bases between. This CDR3 is CASSPPGGAAEAFF. The CDR3 DNA reads as TGTGCCAGCTCACCACCGGGGGGGGCCGCTGAAGCTTTCTTT. The full variable domain, completed using reference TRBV18 and TRBJ1-1, is NAGVMQNPRHLVRRRGQEARLRCSPMKGHSHVYWYRQLPEEGLKFMVYLQKENIIDESGMPKERFSAEFPKEGPSILRIQQVVRGDSAAYFCASSPPGGAAEAFFGQGTRLTVV.

The V and J genes are TRBV15 and TRBJ2-1; D possibly corresponds to TRBD1 (6 bases). V shed 9 bases and J shed 9 bases, with 12 bases lying between them. Germline CDR1 and CDR2: LNHNV and YYDKDF (reference sequence). The CDR3 contains 11 residues. The CDR3 spells CATGAAGEQFF. Here the CDR3 DNA reads TGTGCCACGGGGGCGGCAGGTGAGCAGTTCTTC.

This clone appeared once. A read error may explain this, as a much larger clone is one base away. The genes are TRBV6-5 and TRBJ2-1, with 12 bases that match TRBD2. Germline V lookup: CDR1 MNHEY, CDR2 SVGAGI. With V trimmed by 7 bases and J by 0 bases, 1 base remained unmatched. The CDR3 totals 15 residues. In DNA, the CDR3 is TGTGCCAGCAAGACTAGCGGGAGCTCCTACAATGAGCAGTTCTTC. Its translation: CASKTSGSSYNEQFF.

This clone was recorded only once. V gene TRBV7-9 combines with J gene TRBJ2-3; D gene uncertain. Germline CDR1 and CDR2: SEHNR and FQNEAQ (reference sequence). Trimming pared 5 bases from V and 0 bases from J, leaving 12 bases between. This CDR3 comprises 15 residues. The CDR3 DNA follows: TGTGCCAGCAGCAGCCCCCCTCCAAGCACAGATACGCAGTATTTT. Translation gives CASSSPPPSTDTQYF.

The V and J genes are TRBV28 and TRBJ2-5; possible D gene TRBD2, 6 bases. V was shortened by 6 bases and J by 0 bases, with 11 bases between the two germline ends. Germline CDR1 is MDHEN and CDR2 is SYDVKM. The CDR3 sequence is 14 residues long. The CDR3 spells CASRGLGYQETQYF. The CDR3 region has the DNA TGTGCCAGCAGGGGACTTGGGTACCAAGAGACCCAGTACTTC.

This chain connects TRBV3-1 (or the pseudogene TRBV3-2) to TRBJ2-6; maybe TRBD2 (5 bases). The germline CDR1 and CDR2 sequences are LGHDT and YNNKEL (reference sequence). The length of the CDR3 is 16 residues. V gave up 2 bases and J gave up 4 bases, with 12 bases separating them. CDR3 amino acids: CASSQPRTGGANVLTF. The CDR3, as DNA: TGTGCCAGCAGCCAACCCCGGACGGGAGGGGCCAACGTCCTGACTTTC.